The text below deals with one TCR beta chain. The data were produced by immunoSEQ multiplex PCR, yet TCRdb's version contains in-frame clones alone and is incomplete. The table has more than 200,000 clones, about 88% seen once. The sample comes from a study of blood T cell repertoires in COVID-19. The participants were between about 18 and 90 years old and came from some 23 US areas. The V and J ends lost 2 bases and 1 base, in that order; junction bases with no gene match: 2. The CDR3 consists of 17 residues. Germline CDR1 and CDR2: KGHSH and LQKENI. The chain carries TRBV18 and TRBJ2-3, with TRBD2 matching over 14 bases. This TCR derives from a woman aged 45-65 years who had recovered from COVID-19. Material: PBMCs or T cells enriched from blood (not recorded which). In DNA, the CDR3 is TGTGCCAGCTCACCAGTGACTAGCGGGAGGGGCACAGATACGCAGTATTTT. This codes for CASSPVTSGRGTDTQYF.